The clone carrying this T cell receptor (beta chain) was seen at least ten times. The antigen remains unidentified. The sample is drawn from a study of blood T cells in healthy people across ages. Study at large: Template switching caught about one barcoded beta molecule for each two T cells.

Study-wide results and caveats: TCR beta diversity was tightly associated with the proportion of naive T cells.

Each sample yielded at least 6 micrograms of PBMC total RNA. The CDR3 consists of 13 residues. V lost 4 bases, J lost 2 bases, and 8 bases lay in between. Per germline, CDR1 SGHTA and CDR2 FQGNSA. The authors ran a second PCR of about 6 to 11 cycles using a sample-barcoded 5' primer and a J-beta primer mix. From the 5' RACE reads, TCRdb called clonotypes with MiXCR, one entry per CDR3 protein. The sample lists over 950,000 distinct CDR3 sequences, 35% to 40% seen once, with approximately 14% in the top ten. Sequences were obtained from blood. This chain links TRBV7-2 with TRBJ2-5, with D tentatively TRBD1 (6 bases). The sequence came from a man aged 18 to 35 in good health. The CDR3: CASSSGVQETQYF. The CDR3 coding sequence is TGTGCCAGCAGCTCAGGGGTACAAGAGACCCAGTACTTC.